These T cell receptor beta chains were read from a single sample in a study of T cell repertoires in cytomegalovirus infection. TCRdb reprocessed the reads with MiXCR, giving one entry per CDR3 protein. The sample has hundreds of thousands of distinct CDR3 sequences, 35% to 45% seen once. Sequencing was carried out using PBMCs. The origin of the receptors is a human donor in good health (CMV status not recorded). Some clones in this sample may be carry-over from other donors' samples. CDR3s include the opening cysteine and the closing phenylalanine or tryptophan. The order of the fields is D gene, clone size, V gene, J gene, CDR3 protein, CDR3 DNA. D genes are given only for firm matches. The size entry is marked missing in some rows and otherwise reads once, few, many or a size class.

>TRBD1|few|TRBV20-1|TRBJ1-4
CSASRAGQGMDNEKLFF
TGCAGTGCTAGTCGAGCGGGACAGGGGATGGATAATGAAAAACTGTTTTTT
>TRBD1|few|TRBV7-6|TRBJ1-4
CASSPSGTGVVGKLFF
TGTGCCAGCAGCCCCTCCGGGACAGGGGTTGTCGGAAAACTGTTTTTT
>-|once|TRBV5-1|TRBJ2-7
CASSLEGVPGYEQYF
TGCGCCAGCAGCTTGGAGGGGGTCCCCGGCTACGAGCAGTACTTC
>-|once|TRBV28|TRBJ2-3
CASSLWARADTQYF
TGTGCCAGCAGTTTATGGGCGAGGGCAGATACGCAGTATTTT
>-|-|TRBV28|TRBJ1-2
CASSSDPKGGYTF
TGTGCCAGCAGTTCGGACCCAAAAGGCGGCTACACCTTC
>-|few|TRBV27|TRBJ1-4
CASNPTFATNEKLFF
TGTGCCAGCAACCCCACCTTTGCAACTAATGAAAAACTGTTTTTT
>-|-|TRBV5-6|TRBJ1-5
CASSWGWGGNQPQHF
TGTGCCAGCAGCTGGGGTTGGGGAGGCAATCAGCCCCAGCATTTT
>-|-|TRBV7-6|TRBJ1-1
CASSPSGVPEAFF
TGTGCCAGCAGCCCAAGCGGGGTACCTGAAGCTTTCTTT
>TRBD1|-|TRBV6-1|TRBJ1-5
CASITSTGDPQPQHF
TGTGCCAGCATTACTTCGACAGGGGATCCTCAGCCCCAGCATTTT
>-|many|TRBV7-9|TRBJ2-7
CASSLGSGQWEDEQYF
TGTGCCAGCAGCTTAGGATCTGGGCAGTGGGAAGACGAGCAGTACTTC
>-|few|TRBV7-6|TRBJ2-1
CASSSRVGGAYNEQFF
TGTGCCAGCAGCTCGCGGGTTGGCGGAGCTTACAATGAGCAGTTCTTC
>TRBD2|many|TRBV28|TRBJ2-1
CASSLLELAGDSQFF
TGTGCCAGCAGTTTATTAGAACTAGCGGGAGACTCGCAGTTCTTC
>-|-|TRBV24-1|TRBJ2-1
CATSDLQGYNEQFF
TGTGCCACCAGTGATTTACAGGGATACAATGAGCAGTTCTTC
>-|-|TRBV20-1|TRBJ1-6
CSGGQFNSPLHF
TGCAGTGGAGGACAGTTTAATTCACCCCTCCACTTT
>TRBD1|few|TRBV5-1|TRBJ1-1
CASSIGQGGVDTEAFF
TGCGCCAGCAGCATCGGACAGGGTGGTGTGGACACTGAAGCTTTCTTT
>TRBD1|-|TRBV28|TRBJ1-2
CASSLRRAGGGYTF
TGTGCCAGCAGTTTACGTCGGGCAGGGGGTGGCTACACCTTC
>-|-|TRBV5-1|TRBJ2-2
CASSPRRGGSAGELFF
TGCGCCAGCAGCCCCAGACGAGGAGGGTCGGCCGGGGAGCTGTTTTTT
>-|-|TRBV6-1|TRBJ2-7
CAVAAPNEQYF
TGTGCAGTCGCGGCCCCGAACGAGCAGTACTTC
>TRBD2|few|TRBV6-6|TRBJ2-4
CASSLWEGKNIQYF
TGTGCCAGCAGTTTATGGGAGGGCAAAAACATTCAGTACTTC
>TRBD2|many|TRBV7-2|TRBJ2-3
CASSIPGLAGARDTQYF
TGTGCCAGCAGCATTCCGGGACTAGCGGGAGCTCGAGATACGCAGTATTTT
>TRBD1|-|TRBV12-3/TRBV12-4|TRBJ2-7
CASSLGQGSPYERYF
TGTGCCAGCAGTTTGGGACAGGGGAGCCCCTACGAGCGGTACTTC
>TRBD1|-|TRBV10-3|TRBJ1-5
CAISLDRSRQPQHF
TGTGCCATCAGTCTGGACAGGTCGCGACAGCCCCAGCATTTT
>-|-|TRBV11-2|TRBJ2-7
CASSLGTTRYYEQYF
TGTGCCAGCAGCTTAGGAACAACGAGGTACTACGAGCAGTACTTC
>-|few|TRBV6-2/TRBV6-3|TRBJ1-5
CASTLGPNNQPQHF
TGTGCCAGCACCTTGGGACCAAACAATCAGCCCCAGCATTTT
>TRBD1|-|TRBV27|TRBJ2-7
CASSLTGTHEQYF
TGTGCCAGCAGTCTGACAGGGACCCACGAGCAGTACTTC
>-|few|TRBV28|TRBJ1-2
CASSETGWGYTF
TGTGCCAGCAGTGAAACAGGGTGGGGCTACACCTTC
>TRBD2|few|TRBV4-1|TRBJ2-1
CASSQGGTSGSYEQFF
TGCGCCAGCAGCCAAGGAGGGACTAGCGGGAGCTATGAGCAGTTCTTC
>TRBD1|-|TRBV12-5|TRBJ1-2
CASGLILDQGASIYGYTF
TGTGCTAGTGGTTTGATCTTAGATCAGGGGGCATCGATTTATGGCTACACCTTC
>-|-|TRBV5-4|TRBJ2-5
CASSLNQGLETQYF
TGTGCCAGCAGCTTGAACCAGGGGCTCGAGACCCAGTACTTC
>-|few|TRBV6-2/TRBV6-3|TRBJ1-5
CASSKEGVGNQPQHF
TGTGCCAGCAGTAAAGAGGGTGTTGGCAATCAGCCCCAGCATTTT
>TRBD2|-|TRBV28|TRBJ2-7
CASSLPITLTSAHYEQYF
TGTGCCAGCAGTTTACCCATCACCTTGACTAGCGCCCACTACGAGCAGTACTTC
>TRBD1|few|TRBV20-1|TRBJ2-2
CSATVLITGTGTGELFF
TGCAGTGCTACCGTACTTATAACCGGGACAGGGACCGGGGAGCTGTTTTTT
>TRBD1|many|TRBV7-2|TRBJ1-2
CASSFRGQEGGYTF
TGTGCCAGCAGCTTTCGAGGACAGGAGGGTGGCTACACCTTC
>-|few|TRBV7-2|TRBJ2-5
CASQERDQETQYF
TGTGCCAGTCAAGAGCGGGACCAAGAGACCCAGTACTTC
>-|few|TRBV7-8|TRBJ2-2
CASSLMSPGTTGELFF
TGTGCCAGCAGCTTAATGAGCCCGGGCACGACCGGGGAGCTGTTTTTT
>TRBD1|-|TRBV28|TRBJ2-7
CASSFAGQGWGEQYF
TGTGCCAGCAGTTTCGCGGGACAGGGATGGGGCGAGCAGTACTTC
>-|few|TRBV28|TRBJ2-7
CASRDQGSEQYF
TGTGCCAGCAGGGATCAGGGGAGCGAGCAGTACTTC
>-|-|TRBV6-6|TRBJ1-2
CASRQSYGYTF
TGTGCCAGCAGACAGAGCTATGGCTACACCTTC
>TRBD1|-|TRBV6-1|TRBJ1-2
CASSSGQSSYGYTF
TGTGCCAGCAGTTCGGGACAGAGTTCCTATGGCTACACCTTC
>-|few|TRBV7-4|TRBJ1-1
CASSLAAMNTEAFF
TGTGCCAGCAGCTTAGCCGCTATGAACACTGAAGCTTTCTTT
>TRBD1|-|TRBV28|TRBJ1-5
CASRDRGTNQPQHF
TGTGCCAGTCGGGACAGGGGGACGAATCAGCCCCAGCATTTT
>TRBD2|few|TRBV6-6|TRBJ2-7
CASRLSGSGYEQYF
TGTGCCAGCAGACTTAGCGGGAGCGGGTACGAGCAGTACTTC
>-|-|TRBV7-9|TRBJ1-4
CASSLVRTADEKLFF
TGTGCCAGCAGCTTAGTCCGGACGGCGGATGAAAAACTGTTTTTT
>-|-|TRBV6-1|TRBJ1-5
CASSAEYSNQPQHF
TGTGCCAGCAGCGCCGAATATAGCAATCAGCCCCAGCATTTT
>-|many|TRBV7-6|TRBJ1-6
CASSPLVVNNSPLHF
TGTGCCAGCAGCCCATTGGTCGTAAATAATTCACCCCTCCACTTT
>TRBD1|many|TRBV7-2|TRBJ1-3
CASSLRRTGGNTIYF
TGTGCCAGCAGCTTACGACGGACAGGGGGCAACACCATATATTTT
>-|few|TRBV6-1|TRBJ2-1
CASSPGQFSYNEQFF
TGTGCCAGCAGTCCAGGACAGTTTTCCTACAATGAGCAGTTCTTC
>-|-|TRBV7-2|TRBJ1-1
CASSLYSLNTEALF
TGTGCCAGCAGCTTGTACTCCTTAAACACTGAAGCTTTATTT
>-|few|TRBV2|TRBJ2-2
CASRSTFANTGELFF
TGTGCCAGCCGGAGTACGTTCGCGAACACCGGGGAGCTGTTTTTT
>TRBD2|-|TRBV20-1|TRBJ2-5
CSARDMLAGGQETQYF
TGCAGTGCTAGAGATATGCTAGCGGGGGGCCAAGAGACCCAGTACTTC